This note documents a single TCR beta chain sequence. Participants spanned ages about 18 to 100 years and resided in roughly 26 US areas. Symptom resolution, clearance, or two negative PCRs marked donors in Cohort 3 as recovered. This sample was taken from a study of blood T cell repertoires in COVID-19. About the study: Acute and convalescent COVID-19 samples came from the United States, Italy and Spain.

Original analysis: Quantification of nucleated cells was approximated via reference gene primer amplification. The method was immunoSEQ multiplex PCR; TCRdb's version includes in-frame clones alone and lacks a portion of them. V and J calls and clone size come straight from that table; D and trimming were deduced from the DNA. In the table there are a few hundred thousand clones, over 75% of which are singletons. This clonotype originated in a man aged 25-45 years who had recovered from COVID-19. Sequences were obtained from PBMCs or T cells enriched from blood (not recorded which).

DNA for the CDR3: TGTGCCAGCAGTGAAACCGCTCTAGTGATACCCACAGATACGCAGTATTTT. Its translation: CASSETALVIPTDTQYF. The rearrangement uses TRBV6-1 and TRBJ2-3, with unresolved D. This CDR3 contains 17 residues. Trimming took 2 bases from V and 2 from J, leaving 17 bases between them. The V gene's germline CDR1 is MNHNS and CDR2 SASEGT.